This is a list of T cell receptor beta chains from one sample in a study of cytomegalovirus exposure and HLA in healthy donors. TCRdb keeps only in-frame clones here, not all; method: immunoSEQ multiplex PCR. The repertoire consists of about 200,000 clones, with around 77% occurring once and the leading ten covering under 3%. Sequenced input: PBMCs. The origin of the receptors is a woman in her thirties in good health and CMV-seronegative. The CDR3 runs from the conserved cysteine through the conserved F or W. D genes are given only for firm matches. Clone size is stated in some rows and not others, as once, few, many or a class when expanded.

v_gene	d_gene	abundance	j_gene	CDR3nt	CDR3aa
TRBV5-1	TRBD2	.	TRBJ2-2	TGCGCCAGCAGCTTGGGGCTAGCGGGATACACCGGGGAGCTGTTTTTT	CASSLGLAGYTGELFF
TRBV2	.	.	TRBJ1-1	TGTGCCAGCAGGGCCGGGGGGGACACTGAAGCTTTCTTT	CASRAGGDTEAFF
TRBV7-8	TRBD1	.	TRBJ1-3	TGTGCCAGCAGCCCAGATAGGGGACAGGGGGTTAACACCATATATTTT	CASSPDRGQGVNTIYF
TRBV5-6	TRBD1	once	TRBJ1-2	TGTGCCAGCAGCCGGACAGGGGATAACTATGGCTACACCTTC	CASSRTGDNYGYTF
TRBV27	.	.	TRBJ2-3	TGTGCCAGCAGTTTATTCAAGAGACGAGGAGATACGCAGTATTTT	CASSLFKRRGDTQYF
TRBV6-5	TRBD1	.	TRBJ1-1	TGTGCCAGCAGTTATAGACAGGGCTACGGCACTGAAGCTTTCTTT	CASSYRQGYGTEAFF
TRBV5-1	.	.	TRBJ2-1	TGCGCCAGCAGCTTGTCCGCGGAACCCTACAATGAGCAGTTCTTC	CASSLSAEPYNEQFF
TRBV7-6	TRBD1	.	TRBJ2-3	TGTGCCAGCAGCTTACCGACAGGGGGAACAGATACGCAGTATTTT	CASSLPTGGTDTQYF
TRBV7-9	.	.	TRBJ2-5	TGTGCCAGCAGCCTCCGGCAAGAGACCCAGTACTTC	CASSLRQETQYF
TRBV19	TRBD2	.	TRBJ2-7	TGTGCCAGTAGCCCCGGGGGGAATTACGAGCAGTACTTC	CASSPGGNYEQYF
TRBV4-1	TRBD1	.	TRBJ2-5	TGCGCCAGCAGCCACCGGACAGGGCGCCAAGAGACCCAGTACTTC	CASSHRTGRQETQYF
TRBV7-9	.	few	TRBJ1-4	TGTGCCAGCAGCCGGACGGAGGGGGAAAAACTGTTTTTT	CASSRTEGEKLFF